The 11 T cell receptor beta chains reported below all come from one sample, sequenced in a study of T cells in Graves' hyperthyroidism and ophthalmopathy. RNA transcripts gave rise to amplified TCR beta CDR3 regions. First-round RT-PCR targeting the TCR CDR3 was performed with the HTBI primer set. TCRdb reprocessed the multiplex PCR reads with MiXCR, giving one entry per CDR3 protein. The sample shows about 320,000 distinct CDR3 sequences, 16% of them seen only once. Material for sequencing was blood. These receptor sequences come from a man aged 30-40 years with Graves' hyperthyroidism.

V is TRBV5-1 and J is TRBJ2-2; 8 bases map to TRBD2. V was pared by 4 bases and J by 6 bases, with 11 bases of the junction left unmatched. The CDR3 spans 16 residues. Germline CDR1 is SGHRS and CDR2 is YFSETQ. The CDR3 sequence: CASSPPGLVGAGELFF. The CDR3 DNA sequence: TGCGCCAGCAGCCCTCCGGGACTAGTAGGGGCCGGGGAGCTGTTTTTT.

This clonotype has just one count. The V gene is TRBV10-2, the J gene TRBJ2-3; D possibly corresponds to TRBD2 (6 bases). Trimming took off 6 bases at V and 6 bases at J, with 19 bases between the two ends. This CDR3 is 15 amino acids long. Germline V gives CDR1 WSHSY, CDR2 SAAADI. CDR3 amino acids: CASRTGGPRMDTQYF. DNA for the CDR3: TGCGCCAGCAGGACCGGAGGGCCCAGGATGGATACGCAGTATTTT.

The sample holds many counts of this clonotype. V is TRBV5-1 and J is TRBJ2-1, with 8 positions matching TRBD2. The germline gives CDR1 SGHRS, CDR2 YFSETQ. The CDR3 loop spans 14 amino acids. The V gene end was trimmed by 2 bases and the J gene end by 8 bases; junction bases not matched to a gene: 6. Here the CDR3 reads CASSLGTSSDEQFF. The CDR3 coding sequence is TGCGCCAGCAGCTTAGGGACTAGTTCAGATGAGCAGTTCTTC.

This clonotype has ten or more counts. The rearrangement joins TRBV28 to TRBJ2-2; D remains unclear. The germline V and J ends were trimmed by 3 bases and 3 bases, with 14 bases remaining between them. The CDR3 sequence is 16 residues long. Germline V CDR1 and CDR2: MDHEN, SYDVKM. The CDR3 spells CASSLGDAVDTGELFF. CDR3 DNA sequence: TGTGCCAGCAGTTTGGGTGATGCCGTTGACACCGGGGAGCTGTTTTTT.

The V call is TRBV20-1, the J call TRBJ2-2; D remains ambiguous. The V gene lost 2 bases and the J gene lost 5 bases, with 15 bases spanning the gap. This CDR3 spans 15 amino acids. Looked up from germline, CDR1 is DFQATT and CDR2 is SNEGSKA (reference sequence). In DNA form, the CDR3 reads TGCAGTGCTAGAAAGTTAGCCCACCTGACCGGGGAGCTGTTTTTT. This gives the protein CSARKLAHLTGELFF.

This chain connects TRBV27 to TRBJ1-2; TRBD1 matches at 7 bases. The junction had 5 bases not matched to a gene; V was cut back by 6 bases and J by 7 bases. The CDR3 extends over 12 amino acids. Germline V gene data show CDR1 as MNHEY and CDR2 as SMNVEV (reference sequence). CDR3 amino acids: CASRPQGGGYTF. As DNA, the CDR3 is TGTGCCAGCAGGCCTCAGGGGGGTGGCTACACCTTC.

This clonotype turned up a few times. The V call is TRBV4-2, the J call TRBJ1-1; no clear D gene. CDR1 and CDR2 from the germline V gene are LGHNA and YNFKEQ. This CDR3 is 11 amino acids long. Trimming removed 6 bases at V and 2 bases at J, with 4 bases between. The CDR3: CASRANTEAFF. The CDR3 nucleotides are TGTGCCAGCAGGGCCAACACTGAAGCTTTCTTT.

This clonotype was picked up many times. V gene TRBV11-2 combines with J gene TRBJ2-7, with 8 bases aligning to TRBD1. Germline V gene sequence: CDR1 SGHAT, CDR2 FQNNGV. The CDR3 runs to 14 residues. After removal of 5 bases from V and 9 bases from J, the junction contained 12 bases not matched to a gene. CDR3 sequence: CASSAGTGIPGQYF. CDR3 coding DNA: TGTGCCAGCAGCGCAGGGACAGGCATCCCGGGGCAGTACTTC.

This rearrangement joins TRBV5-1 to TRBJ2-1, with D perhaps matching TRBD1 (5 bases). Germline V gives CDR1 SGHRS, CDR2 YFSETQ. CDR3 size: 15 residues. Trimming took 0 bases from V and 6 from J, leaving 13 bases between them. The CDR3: CASSLAPGAVNEQFF. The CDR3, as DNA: TGCGCCAGCAGCTTGGCCCCTGGGGCGGTCAATGAGCAGTTCTTC.

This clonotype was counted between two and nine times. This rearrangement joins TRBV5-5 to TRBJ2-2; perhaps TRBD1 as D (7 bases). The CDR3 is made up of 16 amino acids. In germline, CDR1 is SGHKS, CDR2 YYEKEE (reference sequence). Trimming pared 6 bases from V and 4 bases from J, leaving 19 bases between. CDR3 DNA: TGTGCCAGCATCTACGAGGCAGGGGGAGGCACCGGGGAGCTGTTTTTT. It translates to CASIYEAGGGTGELFF.

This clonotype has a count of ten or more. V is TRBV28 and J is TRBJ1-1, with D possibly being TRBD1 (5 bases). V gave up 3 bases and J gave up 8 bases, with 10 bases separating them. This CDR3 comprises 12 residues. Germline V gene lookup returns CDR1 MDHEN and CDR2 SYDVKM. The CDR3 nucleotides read TGTGCCAGCAGTTTGCCGGGGGAGGAAGCTTTCTTT. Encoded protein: CASSLPGEEAFF. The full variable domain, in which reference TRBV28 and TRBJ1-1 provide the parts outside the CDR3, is DVKVTQSSRYLVKRTGEKVFLECVQDMDHENMFWYRQDPGLGLRLIYFSYDVKMKEKGDIPEGYSVSREKKERFSLILESASTNQTSMYLCASSLPGEEAFFGQGTRLTVV.